The sequence of this T cell receptor (beta chain) was determined in a study of blood T cell repertoires in COVID-19. Study summary: Researchers got acute and convalescent COVID-19 samples from the United States, Italy and Spain.

V shed 3 bases and J 8 bases; nucleotides not matched to a gene: 3. Germline V gene data show CDR1 as SQVTM and CDR2 as ANQGSEA. The CDR3 covers 12 residues. Measured with immunoSEQ multiplex PCR; TCRdb has only the in-frame clones, and not every one. The sample lists some 220,000 clones, around 84% occurring once. The chain combines TRBV29-1 with TRBJ2-1; 8 bases are shared with TRBD1. The sample taken for sequencing was peripheral blood. The source is a man between 45 and 60 years old with active or convalescent COVID-19. In DNA, the CDR3 is TGCAGCGTTGAGGGACAGGCGGATGAGCAGTTCTTC. This codes for CSVEGQADEQFF.